This TCR beta chain was sequenced in a study of Tregs in tolerant kidney transplant recipients. Generated by immunoSEQ multiplex PCR, the TCRdb table keeps only in-frame clones and is missing some. The sample contains about 87,000 clones, approximately 94% of which appear only once. V shed 0 bases, J shed 3 bases, and the junction held 5 bases outside the gene matches. The V gene's germline CDR1 is KGHSH and CDR2 LQKENI. CDR3 length: 16 amino acids. The sequence derives from a human donor who received a combined kidney and bone marrow transplant. The chain couples TRBV18 to TRBJ1-5, with 7 bases that match TRBD1. Sequenced here: CD4+ T cells from blood, sampled before the transplant. The chain's CDR3 is CASSPPNRGHNQPQHF. The CDR3 DNA follows: TGTGCCAGCTCACCACCGAATAGGGGGCACAATCAGCCCCAGCATTTT.